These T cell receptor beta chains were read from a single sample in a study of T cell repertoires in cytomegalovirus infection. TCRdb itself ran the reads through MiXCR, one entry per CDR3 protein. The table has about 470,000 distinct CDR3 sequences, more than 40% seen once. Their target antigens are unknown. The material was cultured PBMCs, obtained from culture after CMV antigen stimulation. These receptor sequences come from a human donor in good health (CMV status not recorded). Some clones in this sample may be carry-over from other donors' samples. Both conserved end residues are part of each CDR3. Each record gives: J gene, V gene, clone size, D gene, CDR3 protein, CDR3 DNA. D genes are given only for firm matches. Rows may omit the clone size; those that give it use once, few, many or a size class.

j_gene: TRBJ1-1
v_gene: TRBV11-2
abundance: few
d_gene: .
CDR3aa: CASSLDGRLNTEAFF
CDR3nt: TGTGCCAGCAGCTTAGATGGACGTTTGAACACTGAAGCTTTCTTT

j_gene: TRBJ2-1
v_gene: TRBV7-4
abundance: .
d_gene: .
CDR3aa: CASSREGRGTQFF
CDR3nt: TGTGCCAGCAGCCGCGAAGGTCGGGGTACGCAGTTCTTC

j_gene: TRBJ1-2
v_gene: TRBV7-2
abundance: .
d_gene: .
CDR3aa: CASSLGSQGASLYGYTF
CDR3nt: TGTGCCAGCAGCTTAGGATCACAGGGCGCGAGTCTCTATGGCTACACCTTC

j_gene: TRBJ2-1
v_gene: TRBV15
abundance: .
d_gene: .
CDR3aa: CATSRDRASSEQFF
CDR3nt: TGTGCCACCAGCAGAGATCGTGCTAGCAGTGAGCAGTTCTTC

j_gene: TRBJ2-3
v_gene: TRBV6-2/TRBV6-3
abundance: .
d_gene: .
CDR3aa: CASRRRRGGTDTQYF
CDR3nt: TGTGCCAGCAGGCGTCGCAGGGGCGGCACAGATACGCAGTATTTT

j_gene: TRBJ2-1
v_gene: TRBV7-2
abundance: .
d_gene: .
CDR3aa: CASSLRLNEQFF
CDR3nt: TGTGCCAGCAGCTTAAGGCTAAATGAGCAGTTCTTC

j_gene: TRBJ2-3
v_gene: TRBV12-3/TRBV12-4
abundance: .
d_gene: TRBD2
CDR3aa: CASSFRGLAGYRNTQYF
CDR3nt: TGTGCCAGCAGTTTCCGTGGACTAGCGGGGTACAGGAATACGCAGTATTTT

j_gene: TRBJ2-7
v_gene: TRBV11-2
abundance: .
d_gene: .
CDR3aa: CASSLDMITYEQYF
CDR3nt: TGTGCCAGCAGCTTAGATATGATAACGTACGAGCAGTACTTC

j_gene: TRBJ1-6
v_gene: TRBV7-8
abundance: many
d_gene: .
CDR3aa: CASSLDSNSPLHF
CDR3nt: TGTGCCAGCAGCTTAGACAGCAATTCACCCCTCCACTTT

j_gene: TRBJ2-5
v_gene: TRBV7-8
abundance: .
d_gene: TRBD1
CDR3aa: CASSAGTGGETQYF
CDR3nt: TGTGCCAGCAGCGCCGGGACAGGGGGCGAGACCCAGTACTTC

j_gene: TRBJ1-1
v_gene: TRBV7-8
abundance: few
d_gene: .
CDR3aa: CASSQTGGIYTEAFF
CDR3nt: TGTGCCAGCAGCCAGACCGGCGGAATTTACACTGAAGCTTTCTTT

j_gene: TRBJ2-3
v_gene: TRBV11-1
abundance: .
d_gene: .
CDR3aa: CASSSRGGRAATDTQYF
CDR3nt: TGTGCCAGCAGCTCAAGAGGGGGGAGGGCGGCAACTGATACGCAGTATTTT

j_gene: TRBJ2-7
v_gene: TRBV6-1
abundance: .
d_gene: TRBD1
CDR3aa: CASTMGQGPPYEQYF
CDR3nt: TGTGCCAGCACCATGGGACAGGGGCCCCCCTACGAGCAGTACTTC

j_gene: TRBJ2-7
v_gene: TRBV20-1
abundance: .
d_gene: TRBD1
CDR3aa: CSANPAKGAIYEQYF
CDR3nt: TGCAGTGCCAACCCCGCTAAGGGGGCGATCTACGAGCAGTACTTC

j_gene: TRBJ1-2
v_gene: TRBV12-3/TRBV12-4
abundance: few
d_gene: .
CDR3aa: CASSPRYGYTF
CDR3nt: TGTGCCAGCAGTCCCCGGTATGGCTACACCTTC

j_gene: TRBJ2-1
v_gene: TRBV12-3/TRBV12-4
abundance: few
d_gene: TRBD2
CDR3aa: CASSNLGAGEFF
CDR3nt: TGTGCCAGCAGCAACTTGGGAGCGGGAGAGTTCTTC

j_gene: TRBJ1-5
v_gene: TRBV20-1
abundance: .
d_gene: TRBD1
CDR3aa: CSARIPDRDDNQPQHF
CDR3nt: TGCAGTGCTAGAATTCCAGACAGGGATGACAATCAGCCCCAGCATTTT

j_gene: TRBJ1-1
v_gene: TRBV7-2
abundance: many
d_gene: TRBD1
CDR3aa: CASSSRQGMNTEAFF
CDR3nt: TGTGCCAGCAGCTCCCGACAGGGGATGAACACTGAAGCTTTCTTT

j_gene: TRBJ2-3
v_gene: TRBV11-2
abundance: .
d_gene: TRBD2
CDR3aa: CASSWGLVRGFADTQYF
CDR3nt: TGTGCCAGCAGCTGGGGACTAGTCAGAGGCTTCGCAGATACGCAGTATTTT

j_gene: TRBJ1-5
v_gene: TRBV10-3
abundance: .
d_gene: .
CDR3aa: CAISGAADYSNQPQHF
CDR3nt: TGTGCCATCAGTGGGGCGGCTGACTATAGCAATCAGCCCCAGCATTTT

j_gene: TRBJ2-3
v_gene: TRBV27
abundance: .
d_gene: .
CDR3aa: CASGTRVAAHTDTQYF
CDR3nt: TGTGCCAGCGGAACCCGGGTAGCGGCCCACACAGATACGCAGTATTTT

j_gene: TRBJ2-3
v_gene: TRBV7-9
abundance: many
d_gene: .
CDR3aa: CASSSQGGGTDTQYF
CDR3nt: TGTGCCAGCAGCTCCCAGGGCGGGGGCACAGATACGCAGTATTTT